The rows below give T cell receptor beta chains drawn from one sample of a study of blood T cell repertoires in COVID-19. This table comes from immunoSEQ multiplex PCR, and its TCRdb copy is limited to in-frame clones, with some not included. The repertoire holds over 200,000 clones, with around 80% as singletons. The material sequenced was PBMCs or T cells enriched from blood (not recorded which). These TCRs come from a man aged 60-69 years who had recovered from COVID-19. The CDR3 runs from the conserved cysteine through the conserved F or W. A D gene is named only where the DNA matches it firmly. Clone sizes are given selectively: once, few, many, or a class where the clone is expanded.

clone size	D gene	J gene	V gene	CDR3 protein	CDR3 DNA
-	TRBD1	TRBJ1-1	TRBV6-5	CASSYRGTNLNTEAFF	TGTGCCAGCAGCTACAGGGGGACCAATCTGAACACTGAAGCTTTCTTT
few	-	TRBJ2-7	TRBV3-1/TRBV3-2	CASSRTSSYEQYF	TGTGCCAGCAGCCGTACTAGCTCCTACGAGCAGTACTTC
-	-	TRBJ2-2	TRBV7-9	CASSLAGGPVGELFF	TGTGCCAGCAGCTTAGCGGGGGGGCCTGTCGGGGAGCTGTTTTTT
once	-	TRBJ2-3	TRBV2	CASSESLPSNTDTQYF	TGTGCCAGCAGTGAATCGTTACCGTCTAACACAGATACGCAGTATTTT
once	-	TRBJ1-5	TRBV7-2	CASSLVGGVISNQPQHF	TGTGCCAGCAGCTTAGTAGGAGGGGTGATTAGCAATCAGCCCCAGCATTTT
-	TRBD1	TRBJ1-1	TRBV7-9	CASSRGQVDTEAFF	TGTGCCAGCAGCAGGGGACAGGTGGACACTGAAGCTTTCTTT
-	-	TRBJ1-5	TRBV3-1/TRBV3-2	CASSQDSRGLYRNQPQHF	TGTGCCAGCAGCCAAGATTCAAGGGGCCTATATCGCAATCAGCCCCAGCATTTT
-	-	TRBJ2-7	TRBV11-1	CASSPESFEQYF	TGTGCCAGCAGCCCCGAGTCCTTCGAGCAGTACTTC
-	TRBD1	TRBJ1-5	TRBV5-1	CASSNGQGQPQHF	TGCGCCAGCAGCAATGGACAGGGACAGCCCCAGCATTTT
-	-	TRBJ1-2	TRBV19	CASTPRGVFGYTF	TGTGCCAGTACCCCCCGGGGGGTCTTTGGCTACACCTTC
-	-	TRBJ1-5	TRBV6-5	CASQGTLWNQPQHF	TGTGCCAGCCAGGGGACCCTTTGGAATCAGCCCCAGCATTTT
-	-	TRBJ2-6	TRBV6-5	CATDSSGANVLTF	TGTGCTACGGACAGTTCTGGGGCCAACGTCCTGACTTTC
-	TRBD1	TRBJ1-2	TRBV11-1	CASSLETGSGYTF	TGTGCCAGCAGCTTAGAGACAGGGAGCGGCTACACCTTC
-	-	TRBJ1-1	TRBV7-2	CASSPRVLFEAFF	TGTGCCAGCAGTCCACGGGTCCTCTTTGAAGCTTTCTTT
-	-	TRBJ1-4	TRBV19	CASSISPGDRINEKLFF	TGTGCCAGTAGTATATCCCCCGGCGACAGGATAAATGAAAAACTGTTTTTT
-	TRBD1	TRBJ2-3	TRBV5-1	CASSLSRGLTDTQYF	TGCGCCAGCAGTCTCAGCAGGGGGCTGACAGATACGCAGTATTTT
once	-	TRBJ2-7	TRBV27	CASSLSAVTGNSYEQYF	TGTGCCAGCAGTTTATCGGCTGTAACAGGGAACTCCTACGAGCAGTACTTC
-	TRBD1	TRBJ2-7	TRBV12-3/TRBV12-4	CASSWDSYEQYF	TGTGCCAGCAGCTGGGACAGCTACGAGCAGTACTTC
-	TRBD1	TRBJ2-7	TRBV19	CASSGQGTLSYEQYF	TGTGCCAGTAGTGGACAGGGGACCCTCTCCTACGAGCAGTACTTC
-	TRBD1	TRBJ2-6	TRBV19	CASSRQGAFSGANVLTF	TGTGCCAGTAGTAGACAGGGTGCCTTCTCTGGGGCCAACGTCCTGACTTTC
-	-	TRBJ1-4	TRBV25-1	CASSHQDTGGEKLFF	TGTGCCAGCAGTCATCAGGACACGGGGGGTGAAAAACTGTTTTTT
-	-	TRBJ1-2	TRBV15	CATSTSLRNYGYTF	TGTGCCACCAGCACCTCGTTACGGAACTATGGCTACACCTTC
-	-	TRBJ2-7	TRBV6-2/TRBV6-3	CASSYWTDSYEQYF	TGTGCCAGCAGTTATTGGACTGACTCCTACGAGCAGTACTTC
-	-	TRBJ1-6	TRBV5-1	CASSRGEVSSPLHF	TGCGCCAGCAGCCGGGGGGAAGTAAGCTCACCCCTCCACTTT
-	-	TRBJ2-3	TRBV11-3	CASSLERVADTQYF	TGTGCCAGCAGCTTAGAGCGGGTGGCAGATACGCAGTATTTT
few	-	TRBJ1-5	TRBV18	CASSPDSSNQPQHF	TGTGCCAGCTCACCGGACAGTAGCAATCAGCCCCAGCATTTT
-	-	TRBJ1-6	TRBV19	CASSAQQSSYNSPLHF	TGTGCCAGTAGTGCCCAACAGAGCTCCTATAATTCACCCCTCCACTTT